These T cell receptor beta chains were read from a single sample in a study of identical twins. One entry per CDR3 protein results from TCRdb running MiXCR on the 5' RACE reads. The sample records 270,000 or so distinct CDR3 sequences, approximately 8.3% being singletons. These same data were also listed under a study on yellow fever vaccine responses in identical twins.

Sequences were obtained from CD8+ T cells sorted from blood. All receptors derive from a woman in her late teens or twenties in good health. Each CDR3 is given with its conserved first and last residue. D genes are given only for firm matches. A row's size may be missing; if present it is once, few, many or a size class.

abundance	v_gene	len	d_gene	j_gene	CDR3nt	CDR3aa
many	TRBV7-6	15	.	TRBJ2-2	TGTGCCAGCAGCTCTCCGGGACCCTACACCGGGGAGCTGTTTTTT	CASSSPGPYTGELFF
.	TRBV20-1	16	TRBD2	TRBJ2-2	TGCAGTGCGGGGATTAGCGGGGGGGCCTACACCGGGGAGCTGTTTTTT	CSAGISGGAYTGELFF
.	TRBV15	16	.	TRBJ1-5	TGTGCCACCAGCAGAGGAGCTTCCGGTTCAGGTCAGCCCCAGCATTTT	CATSRGASGSGQPQHF
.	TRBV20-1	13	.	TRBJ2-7	TGCAGTGCTAGAGATCCCCACCCCTACGAGCAGTACTTC	CSARDPHPYEQYF
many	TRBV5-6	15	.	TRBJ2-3	TGTGCCAGCAGCTTGTCAGCCAGAGGGACAGATACGCAGTATTTT	CASSLSARGTDTQYF
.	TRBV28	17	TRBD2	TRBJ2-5	TGTGCCAGCAGTTTCCGACTAGCGGGGGGGCTTTGGGAGACCCAGTACTTC	CASSFRLAGGLWETQYF
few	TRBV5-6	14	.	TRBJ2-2	TGTGCCAGCAGCTTGCTACAGAACACCGGGGAGCTGTTTTTT	CASSLLQNTGELFF
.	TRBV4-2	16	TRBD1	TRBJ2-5	TGTGCCAGCAGCCAAGATAGGGGGCTAGGCGGAGAGACCCAGTACTTC	CASSQDRGLGGETQYF
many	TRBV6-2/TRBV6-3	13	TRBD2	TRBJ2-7	TGTGCCAGCAGTTCAAGCGGGAGCTACGAGCAGTACTTC	CASSSSGSYEQYF
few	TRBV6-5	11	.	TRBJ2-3	TGTGCCAGCAGTGGGTCAGATACGCAGTATTTT	CASSGSDTQYF
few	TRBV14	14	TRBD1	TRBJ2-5	TGTGCCAGCAGCCAAAAGGACAGGGAAGAGACCCAGTACTTC	CASSQKDREETQYF
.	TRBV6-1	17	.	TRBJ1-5	TGTGCCAGCAGCCCAGGAGGACAGTCTTATAGCAATCAGCCCCAGCATTTT	CASSPGGQSYSNQPQHF
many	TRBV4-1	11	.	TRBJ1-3	TGCGCCAGCAGCCAACTCGACACCATATATTTT	CASSQLDTIYF
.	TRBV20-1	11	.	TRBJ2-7	TGCAGTGCCACGACCGGTATCGAGCAGTACTTC	CSATTGIEQYF
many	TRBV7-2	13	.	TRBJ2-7	TGTGCCAGCAGCTTACATCGGGGGTGGGAGCAGTACTTC	CASSLHRGWEQYF
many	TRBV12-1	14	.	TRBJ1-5	TGTGCCAGCAGCATGGGACGGAAAAATCAGCCCCAGCATTTT	CASSMGRKNQPQHF
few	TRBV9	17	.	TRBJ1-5	TGTGCCAGCAGCGTAGAGTCCCGGGAGGGATGGCTTCAGCCCCAGCATTTT	CASSVESREGWLQPQHF
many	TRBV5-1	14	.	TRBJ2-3	TGCGCCAGCCACATGACAGCCGTTGAAGATACGCAGTATTTT	CASHMTAVEDTQYF
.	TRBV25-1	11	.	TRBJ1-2	TGTGCCAGCAGTCTTCTCTATGGCTACACCTTC	CASSLLYGYTF
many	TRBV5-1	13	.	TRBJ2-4	TGCGCCAGCAGCGCGGACCACCAGTACATTCAGTACTTC	CASSADHQYIQYF
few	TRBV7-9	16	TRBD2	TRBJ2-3	TGTGCCAGCAGCTTAGAAGCGGGAGGGCCACCAGATACGCAGTATTTT	CASSLEAGGPPDTQYF
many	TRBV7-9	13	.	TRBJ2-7	TGTGCCAGCAGCTCCCCAGGAGGCTACGAGCAGTACTTC	CASSSPGGYEQYF
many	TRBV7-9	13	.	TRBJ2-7	TGTGCCAGCAGTTACACAGGTATCTACGAGCAGTACTTC	CASSYTGIYEQYF
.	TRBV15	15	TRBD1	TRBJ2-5	TGTGCCACCAGCAGAGATCGACAGGGGTCAGCGACCCAGTACTTC	CATSRDRQGSATQYF